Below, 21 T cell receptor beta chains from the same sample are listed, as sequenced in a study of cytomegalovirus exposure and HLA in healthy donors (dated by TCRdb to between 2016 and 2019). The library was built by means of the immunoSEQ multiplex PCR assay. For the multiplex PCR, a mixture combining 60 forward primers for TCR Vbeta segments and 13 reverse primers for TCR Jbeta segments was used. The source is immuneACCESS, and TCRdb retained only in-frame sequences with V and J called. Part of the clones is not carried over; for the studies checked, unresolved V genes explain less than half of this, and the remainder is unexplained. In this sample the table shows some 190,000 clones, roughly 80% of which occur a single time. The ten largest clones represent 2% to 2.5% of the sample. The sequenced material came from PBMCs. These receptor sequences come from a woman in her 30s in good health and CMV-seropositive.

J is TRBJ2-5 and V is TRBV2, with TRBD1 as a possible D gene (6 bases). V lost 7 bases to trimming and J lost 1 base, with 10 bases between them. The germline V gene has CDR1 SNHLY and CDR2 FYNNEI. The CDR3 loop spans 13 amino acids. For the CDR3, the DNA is TGTGCCAGCATCCGGGACACCCAAGAGACCCAGTACTTC. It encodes CASIRDTQETQYF.

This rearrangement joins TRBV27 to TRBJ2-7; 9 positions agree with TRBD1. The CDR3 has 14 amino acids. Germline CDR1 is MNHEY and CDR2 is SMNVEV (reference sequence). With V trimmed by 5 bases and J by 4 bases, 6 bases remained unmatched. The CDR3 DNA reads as TGTGCCAGCAGTATAGGGACAGGGATTTACGAGCAGTACTTC. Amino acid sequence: CASSIGTGIYEQYF.

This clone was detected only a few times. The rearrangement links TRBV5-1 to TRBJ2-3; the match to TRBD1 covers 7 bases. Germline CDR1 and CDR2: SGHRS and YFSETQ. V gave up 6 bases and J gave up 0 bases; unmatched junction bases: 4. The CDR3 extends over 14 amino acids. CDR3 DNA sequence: TGCGCCAGCAAACAGGGGTCCAGCACAGATACGCAGTATTTT. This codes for CASKQGSSTDTQYF. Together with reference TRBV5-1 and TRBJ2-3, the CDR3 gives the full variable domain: KAGVTQTPRYLIKTRGQQVTLSCSPISGHRSVSWYQQTPGQGLQFLFEYFSETQRNKGNFPGRFSGRQFSNSRSEMNVSTLELGDSALYLCASKQGSSTDTQYFGPGTRLTVL.

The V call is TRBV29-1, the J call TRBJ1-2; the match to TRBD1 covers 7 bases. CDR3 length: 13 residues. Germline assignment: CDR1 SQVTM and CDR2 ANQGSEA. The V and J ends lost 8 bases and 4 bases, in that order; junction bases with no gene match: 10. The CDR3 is CSSDGQGGYGYTF. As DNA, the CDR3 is TGCAGCTCCGATGGGCAGGGGGGCTATGGCTACACCTTC. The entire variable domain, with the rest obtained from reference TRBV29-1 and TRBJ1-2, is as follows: SAVISQKPSRDICQRGTSLTIQCQVDSQVTMMFWYRQQPGQSLTLIATANQGSEATYESGFVIDKFPISRPNLTFSTLTVSNMSPEDSSIYLCSSDGQGGYGYTFGSGTRLTVV.

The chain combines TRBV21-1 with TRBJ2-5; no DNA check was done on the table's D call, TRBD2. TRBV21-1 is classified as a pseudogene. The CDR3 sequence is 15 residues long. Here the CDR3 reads CASSKEGLSGETQYF. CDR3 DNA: TGTGCCAGCAGCAAGGAGGGACTATCGGGAGAGACCCAGTACTTC.

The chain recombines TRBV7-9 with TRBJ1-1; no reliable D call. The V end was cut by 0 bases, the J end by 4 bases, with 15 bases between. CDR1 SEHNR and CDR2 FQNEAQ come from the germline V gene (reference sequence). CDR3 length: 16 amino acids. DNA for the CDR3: TGTGCCAGCAGCTTAGCAGTGGCTCAGTTCCCCACTGAAGCTTTCTTT. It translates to CASSLAVAQFPTEAFF.

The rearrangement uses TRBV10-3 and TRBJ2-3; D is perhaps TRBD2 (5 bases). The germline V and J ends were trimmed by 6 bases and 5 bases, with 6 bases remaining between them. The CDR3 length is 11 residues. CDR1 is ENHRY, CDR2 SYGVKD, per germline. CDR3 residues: CAIRAEDTQYF. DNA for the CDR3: TGTGCCATCAGAGCGGAAGATACGCAGTATTTT.

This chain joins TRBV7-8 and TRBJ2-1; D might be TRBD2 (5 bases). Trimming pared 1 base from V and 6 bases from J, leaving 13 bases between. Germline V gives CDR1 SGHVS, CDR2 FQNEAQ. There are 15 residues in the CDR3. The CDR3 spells CASSLELAKRNEQFF. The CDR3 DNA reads TGTGCCAGCAGCTTAGAATTAGCGAAACGCAATGAGCAGTTCTTC.

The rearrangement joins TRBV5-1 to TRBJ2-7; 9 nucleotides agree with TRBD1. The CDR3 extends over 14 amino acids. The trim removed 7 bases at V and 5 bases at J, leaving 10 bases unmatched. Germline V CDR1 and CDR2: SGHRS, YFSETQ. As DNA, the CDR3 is TGCGCCAGCCTGTCCGGGACAGGGAGTAACGAGCAGTACTTC. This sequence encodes CASLSGTGSNEQYF.

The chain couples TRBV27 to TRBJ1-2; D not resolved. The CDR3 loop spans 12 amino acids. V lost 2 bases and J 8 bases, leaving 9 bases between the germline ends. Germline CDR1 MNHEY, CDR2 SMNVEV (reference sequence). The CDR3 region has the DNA TGTGCCAGCAGTTTAAGAGGGCAGGGCTACACCTTC. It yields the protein CASSLRGQGYTF.

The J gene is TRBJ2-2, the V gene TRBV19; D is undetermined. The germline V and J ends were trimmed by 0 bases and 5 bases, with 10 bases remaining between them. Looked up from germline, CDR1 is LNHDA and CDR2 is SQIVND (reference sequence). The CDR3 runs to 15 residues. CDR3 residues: CASSIDSRGTGELFF. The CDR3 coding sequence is TGTGCCAGTAGTATAGATTCGCGAGGTACCGGGGAGCTGTTTTTT.

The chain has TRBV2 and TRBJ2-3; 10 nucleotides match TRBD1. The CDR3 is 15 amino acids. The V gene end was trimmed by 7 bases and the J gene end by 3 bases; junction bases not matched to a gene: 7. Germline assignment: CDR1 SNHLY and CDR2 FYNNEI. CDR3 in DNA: TGTGCCAGCAAAGAACAGGGACAGGGGACAGATACGCAGTATTTT. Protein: CASKEQGQGTDTQYF.

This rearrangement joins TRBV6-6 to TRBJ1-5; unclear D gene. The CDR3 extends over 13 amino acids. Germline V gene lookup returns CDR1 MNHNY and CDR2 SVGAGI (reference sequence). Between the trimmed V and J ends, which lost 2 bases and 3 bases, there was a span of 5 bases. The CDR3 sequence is CASSYRHNQPQHF. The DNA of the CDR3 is TGTGCCAGCAGTTACCGACACAATCAGCCCCAGCATTTT.

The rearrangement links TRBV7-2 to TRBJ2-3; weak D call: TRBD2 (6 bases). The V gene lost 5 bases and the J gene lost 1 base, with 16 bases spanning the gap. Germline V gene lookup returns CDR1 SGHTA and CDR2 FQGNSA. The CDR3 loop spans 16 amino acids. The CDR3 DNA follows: TGTGCCAGCAGCCACCAAACCATAGCGGGCACAGATACGCAGTATTTT. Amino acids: CASSHQTIAGTDTQYF.

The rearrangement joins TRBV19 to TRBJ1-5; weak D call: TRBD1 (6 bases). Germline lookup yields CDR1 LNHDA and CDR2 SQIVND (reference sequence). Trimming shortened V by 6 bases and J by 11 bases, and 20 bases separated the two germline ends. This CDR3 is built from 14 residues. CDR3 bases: TGTGCCAGTAGAGCAGACAGGTCCGAGGAGGCCCAGCATTTT. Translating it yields CASRADRSEEAQHF. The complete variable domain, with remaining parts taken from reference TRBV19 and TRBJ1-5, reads DGGITQSPKYLFRKEGQNVTLSCEQNLNHDAMYWYRQDPGQGLRLIYYSQIVNDFQKGDIAEGYSVSREKKESFPLTVTSAQKNPTAFYLCASRADRSEEAQHFGDGTRLSIL.

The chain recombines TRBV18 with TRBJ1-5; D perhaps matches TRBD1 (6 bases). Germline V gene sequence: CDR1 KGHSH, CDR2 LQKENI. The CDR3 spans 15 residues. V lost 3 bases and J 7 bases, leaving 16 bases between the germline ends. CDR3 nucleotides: TGTGCCAGCTCACCCGGACTCCCCCAGGGGCAGCCCCAGCATTTT. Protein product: CASSPGLPQGQPQHF.

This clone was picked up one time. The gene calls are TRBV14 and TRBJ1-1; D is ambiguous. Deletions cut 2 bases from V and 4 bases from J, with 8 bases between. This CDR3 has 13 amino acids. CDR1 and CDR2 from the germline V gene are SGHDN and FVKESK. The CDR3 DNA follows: TGTGCCAGCAGCCAATTGATTAGCACTGAAGCTTTCTTT. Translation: CASSQLISTEAFF.

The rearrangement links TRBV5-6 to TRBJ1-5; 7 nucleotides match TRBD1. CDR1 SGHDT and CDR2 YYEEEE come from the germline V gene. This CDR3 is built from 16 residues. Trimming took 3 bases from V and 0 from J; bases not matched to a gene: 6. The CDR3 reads CASSYRQGYSNQPQHF. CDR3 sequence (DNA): TGTGCCAGCAGCTATCGACAGGGTTATAGCAATCAGCCCCAGCATTTT. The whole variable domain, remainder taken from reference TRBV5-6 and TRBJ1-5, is DAGVTQSPTHLIKTRGQQVTLRCSPKSGHDTVSWYQQALGQGPQFIFQYYEEEERQRGNFPDRFSGHQFPNYSSELNVNALLLGDSALYLCASSYRQGYSNQPQHFGDGTRLSIL.

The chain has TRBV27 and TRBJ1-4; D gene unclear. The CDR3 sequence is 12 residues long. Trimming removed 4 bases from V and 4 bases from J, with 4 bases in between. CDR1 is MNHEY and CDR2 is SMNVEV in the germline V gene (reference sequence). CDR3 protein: CASSSLNEKLFF. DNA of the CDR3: TGTGCCAGCAGTTCACTTAATGAAAAACTGTTTTTT.

The CDR3 here is CASTQGADNSPLHF. CDR3 nucleotides: TGCGCCAGCACCCAGGGGGCGGATAATTCACCCCTCCACTTT. V and J are TRBV5-1 and TRBJ1-6, with 8 positions matching TRBD1. The trim removed 6 bases at V and 5 bases at J, leaving 4 bases unmatched. CDR3 length: 14 residues. CDR1 and CDR2 (germline): SGHRS, YFSETQ.

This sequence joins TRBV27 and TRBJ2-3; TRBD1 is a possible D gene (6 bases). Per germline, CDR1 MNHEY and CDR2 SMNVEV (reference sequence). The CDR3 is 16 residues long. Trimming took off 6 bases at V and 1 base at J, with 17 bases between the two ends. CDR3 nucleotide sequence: TGTGCCAGCAGCCTAACAGGGATATCTCGCACAGATACGCAGTATTTT. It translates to CASSLTGISRTDTQYF.